The next 24 T cell receptor beta chains were all read from a single sample in a study of T cell changes during pregnancy in multiple sclerosis. The assay was immunoSEQ multiplex PCR, and TCRdb's table has in-frame clones only and misses some. The sample yields over 45,000 clones, about 92% seen once. Sequenced material: peripheral blood, taken in the third trimester of pregnancy. The source is a female donor with multiple sclerosis, enrolled in a pregnancy study.

V usage is TRBV6-5 and J usage is TRBJ1-2; TRBD1 aligns across 10 bases. CDR3 length: 16 amino acids. Germline V lookup: CDR1 MNHEY, CDR2 SVGAGI. V dropped 3 bases and J dropped 4; count of bases not matched to a gene: 8. CDR3 bases: TGTGCCAGCAGTTATATTCGGACAGGGGGTGGCTATGGCTACACCTTC. Its translation is CASSYIRTGGGYGYTF.

The V and J genes are TRBV27 and TRBJ2-2, with TRBD1 matching over 10 bases. Germline assignment: CDR1 MNHEY and CDR2 SMNVEV (reference sequence). V trimming: 6 bases; J trimming: 1 base; junction bases outside the gene matches: 2. CDR3 size: 15 residues. The CDR3 bases are TGTGCCAGCAGGGGACAGGGGAGGAACACCGGGGAGCTGTTTTTT. Its translation: CASRGQGRNTGELFF.

The V gene is TRBV5-4, the J gene TRBJ1-1, with a possible D match to TRBD1 (5 bases). This CDR3 has 15 amino acids. From germline, CDR1 is SGHNT and CDR2 YYREEE (reference sequence). V was clipped by 0 bases and J by 1 base, with 10 bases between them. CDR3: CASSLVGGPNTEAFF. The CDR3 DNA reads TGTGCCAGCAGCTTGGTGGGGGGACCGAACACTGAAGCTTTCTTT.

The chain is built from TRBV7-9 and TRBJ2-2; 9 bases are shared with TRBD1. Looked up from germline, CDR1 is SEHNR and CDR2 is FQNEAQ (reference sequence). CDR3 size: 17 residues. The junction had 8 bases not matched to a gene; V was cut back by 5 bases and J by 1 base. The chain's CDR3 is CASSITPGQGNTGELFF. The DNA for the CDR3 is TGTGCCAGCAGCATCACGCCGGGACAGGGGAACACCGGGGAGCTGTTTTTT.

This chain joins TRBV5-1 and TRBJ2-5; TRBD2 aligns across 8 bases. The CDR3 totals 16 residues. Germline V gene sequence: CDR1 SGHRS, CDR2 YFSETQ. The V segment lost 0 bases and the J segment 5 bases; nucleotides outside the gene matches: 9. CDR3 nucleotide sequence: TGCGCCAGCAGCTTGGCTGTTAGCGGGACGTCGGAGACCCAGTACTTC. This translates into CASSLAVSGTSETQYF.

The CDR3 sequence is CASGTRGTGGETQYF. The CDR3 DNA is TGTGCCAGTGGAACGAGGGGGACAGGGGGAGAGACCCAGTACTTC. The genes are TRBV28 and TRBJ2-5; 11 bases line up with TRBD1. Looked up from germline, CDR1 is MDHEN and CDR2 is SYDVKM. This CDR3 has 15 residues. The V segment lost 9 bases and the J segment 4 bases; nucleotides outside the gene matches: 10.

This chain links TRBV19 with TRBJ1-5; D might be TRBD1 (6 bases). CDR3 length equals 14 residues. The germline V gene encodes CDR1 LNHDA and CDR2 SQIVND (reference sequence). V gave up 6 bases and J gave up 1 base, with 10 bases separating them. CDR3 loop: CASRPQGSNQPQHF. The CDR3 coding sequence is TGTGCCAGTAGACCCCAGGGGAGCAATCAGCCCCAGCATTTT. Variable domain in full (rest from reference TRBV19 and TRBJ1-5): DGGITQSPKYLFRKEGQNVTLSCEQNLNHDAMYWYRQDPGQGLRLIYYSQIVNDFQKGDIAEGYSVSREKKESFPLTVTSAQKNPTAFYLCASRPQGSNQPQHFGDGTRLSIL.

V is TRBV25-1 and J is TRBJ2-1; D may be TRBD2 (6 bases). V gave up 6 bases and J gave up 3 bases, with 12 bases separating them. Looked up from germline, CDR1 is MGHDK and CDR2 is SYGVNS. The CDR3 loop spans 14 amino acids. The CDR3 coding sequence is TGTGCCAGCAGCTCCGGGGGAAACTACAATGAGCAGTTCTTC. Translating gives CASSSGGNYNEQFF.

The rearrangement joins TRBV5-1 to TRBJ1-2; 10 positions match TRBD1. Germline values: CDR1 SGHRS, CDR2 YFSETQ. J was trimmed by 14 bases and V by 8 bases; bases with no gene match: 15. The CDR3 has 13 residues. The chain's CDR3 is CASTGTGDFQGTF. CDR3 bases: TGCGCCAGTACCGGGACAGGGGATTTCCAGGGGACCTTC.

This clone came up once. V gene TRBV2 combines with J gene TRBJ2-3, with no clear D. V was trimmed by 5 bases and J by 0 bases, leaving 3 bases between them. Per the germline V gene, CDR1 is SNHLY and CDR2 is FYNNEI. The CDR3 length is 12 residues. The CDR3 sequence: CASSSSTDTQYF. The CDR3 DNA reads as TGTGCCAGCAGTTCTAGCACAGATACGCAGTATTTT.

The V gene is TRBV7-9, the J gene TRBJ2-1; TRBD2 matches 12 bases. Germline assignment: CDR1 SEHNR and CDR2 FQNEAQ (reference sequence). V shed 5 bases, J shed 9 bases, and the junction held 8 bases outside the gene matches. The CDR3 extends over 15 amino acids. CDR3 coding DNA: TGTGCCAGCAGCCCTCCTAGCGGGAGGGCCACTGAGCAGTTCTTC. It codes for CASSPPSGRATEQFF.

The genes are TRBV7-9 and TRBJ2-3, with D possibly being TRBD2 (6 bases). Germline assignment: CDR1 SEHNR and CDR2 FQNEAQ (reference sequence). Trimming cost V 0 bases and J 8 bases, with 15 bases left between them. The CDR3 runs 15 residues. The CDR3 coding sequence is TGTGCCAGCAGCTTAGCCCAAGGAGGGACTGGTACGCAGTATTTT. Translating it yields CASSLAQGGTGTQYF.

V and J are TRBV4-2 and TRBJ2-3; TRBD2 aligns across 10 bases. Per germline, CDR1 LGHNA and CDR2 YNFKEQ. With 5 bases clipped from V and 8 bases from J, the junction kept 10 bases outside the gene matches. The CDR3 runs to 15 residues. CDR3 residues: CASSSEREGVVTQYF. CDR3 DNA sequence: TGTGCCAGCAGCTCCGAGCGGGAGGGGGTGGTTACGCAGTATTTT.

The rearrangement uses TRBV7-3 and TRBJ2-2; TRBD2 might be the D (5 bases). V lost 1 base and J lost 2, with 11 bases in between. The V gene's germline CDR1 is SGHTA and CDR2 FQGTGA. This CDR3 region has 16 residues. DNA of the CDR3: TGTGCCAGCAGCTTAAGAAGAGCGGTAAACACCGGGGAGCTGTTTTTT. Protein product: CASSLRRAVNTGELFF. Full variable domain (rest looked up from reference TRBV7-3 and TRBJ2-2): GAGVSQTPSNKVTEKGKYVELRCDPISGHTALYWYRQSLGQGPEFLIYFQGTGAADDSGLPNDRFFAVRPEGSVSTLKIQRTERGDSAVYLCASSLRRAVNTGELFFGEGSRLTVL.

This clone was seen once. J is TRBJ2-5 and V is TRBV4-2; 9 bases are a match to TRBD1. The V segment lost 5 bases and the J segment 5 bases; nucleotides outside the gene matches: 12. The CDR3 runs to 16 residues. Germline V gives CDR1 LGHNA, CDR2 YNFKEQ. CDR3 coding DNA: TGTGCCAGCAGCTCGTTGAGGACAGGGGTATCCGAGACCCAGTACTTC. It translates to CASSSLRTGVSETQYF.

The chain is built from TRBV28 and TRBJ1-1; D uncertain. V was pared by 4 bases and J by 11 bases, with 14 bases between. CDR3 length equals 12 residues. CDR1 and CDR2 from the germline V gene are MDHEN and SYDVKM. The CDR3 reads CASSSRAPGAFF. The CDR3 DNA sequence: TGTGCCAGCAGTTCCCGGGCCCCGGGGGCTTTCTTT.

The chain uses TRBV6-8 and TRBJ2-7; perhaps TRBD2 as D (5 bases). The V gene's germline CDR1 is MNHGY and CDR2 SAAAGT. The CDR3 contains 16 residues. V lost 0 bases to trimming and J lost 1 base, with 13 bases between them. CDR3 sequence (DNA): TGTGCCAGCAGTTACTCGTTGGGAGCGGATTCCTACGAGCAGTACTTC. This encodes CASSYSLGADSYEQYF.

This chain uses TRBV5-1 with TRBJ2-6; D perhaps matches TRBD2 (7 bases). V lost 3 bases and J lost 3, with 13 bases in between. The CDR3 length is 16 residues. The germline V gene has CDR1 SGHRS and CDR2 YFSETQ. The CDR3 loop reads CASSSDGGRGANVLTF. CDR3 in DNA: TGCGCCAGCAGCTCGGACGGGGGGCGTGGGGCCAACGTCCTGACTTTC.

This chain uses TRBV6-5 with TRBJ2-1, with 8 bases identical to TRBD2. Per germline, CDR1 MNHEY and CDR2 SVGAGI. The ends lost 2 bases at V and 5 bases at J; junction bases unmatched: 2. This CDR3 contains 14 residues. CDR3 coding DNA: TGTGCCAGCAGTTACCCGGGAGGGCACAATGAGCAGTTCTTC. Protein product: CASSYPGGHNEQFF.

The rearrangement uses TRBV2 and TRBJ2-1; D unresolved. Looked up from germline, CDR1 is SNHLY and CDR2 is FYNNEI. The CDR3 length is 15 residues. Trimming removed 4 bases at V and 0 bases at J, with 10 bases between. The CDR3 DNA follows: TGTGCCAGCAGTGGAAGCGTCCGCTCCTACAATGAGCAGTTCTTC. This sequence encodes CASSGSVRSYNEQFF.

The V gene is TRBV19, the J gene TRBJ2-1; D is ambiguous. CDR1 is LNHDA, CDR2 SQIVND, per germline (reference sequence). V gave up 2 bases and J gave up 3 bases, with 8 bases separating them. The CDR3 sequence is 14 residues long. CDR3 protein: CASSISTGYNEQFF. The CDR3 DNA sequence: TGTGCCAGTAGTATATCTACGGGCTACAATGAGCAGTTCTTC. Based on the CDR3 plus reference TRBV19 and TRBJ2-1, the full variable domain is DGGITQSPKYLFRKEGQNVTLSCEQNLNHDAMYWYRQDPGQGLRLIYYSQIVNDFQKGDIAEGYSVSREKKESFPLTVTSAQKNPTAFYLCASSISTGYNEQFFGPGTRLTVL.

The chain has TRBV19 and TRBJ2-1; 9 bases align to TRBD2. Germline values: CDR1 LNHDA, CDR2 SQIVND (reference sequence). Trimming removed 5 bases from V and 4 bases from J; junction bases left unmatched: 9. The CDR3 runs to 16 residues. The CDR3 DNA reads as TGTGCCAGTAGTCCCTGGGCTAGCGGGATATACAATGAGCAGTTCTTC. It yields the protein CASSPWASGIYNEQFF.

The rearrangement joins TRBV10-3 to TRBJ2-5, with D tentatively TRBD2 (6 bases). Germline CDR1 reads ENHRY; CDR2 reads SYGVKD. The CDR3 has 11 residues. The CDR3 DNA follows: TGTGCTGCGGGGAGCCAAGAGACCCAGTACTTC. Protein product: CAAGSQETQYF.

The V and J genes are TRBV5-1 and TRBJ2-1; D is undetermined. V gave up 1 base and J gave up 5 bases, with 7 bases separating them. CDR1 is SGHRS and CDR2 is YFSETQ in the germline V gene. This CDR3 region has 13 residues. The CDR3 DNA follows: TGCGCCAGCAGCTTGTTCTCGGACAATGAGCAGTTCTTC. Its translation: CASSLFSDNEQFF. Variable domain in full (rest from reference TRBV5-1 and TRBJ2-1): KAGVTQTPRYLIKTRGQQVTLSCSPISGHRSVSWYQQTPGQGLQFLFEYFSETQRNKGNFPGRFSGRQFSNSRSEMNVSTLELGDSALYLCASSLFSDNEQFFGPGTRLTVL.